A selection of T cell receptor beta chains follows, all from one sample in a study of T cell responses to AZD1222 COVID-19 vaccine. Clones were sequenced by immunoSEQ multiplex PCR, and TCRdb holds only the in-frame ones, with some missing. Of more than 95,000 clones listed, around 89% are singletons. Source: peripheral blood, taken on day 0 of AZD1222 vaccination. These receptors came from an adult in good health. The CDR3 runs from the conserved cysteine through the conserved F or W. The order of the fields is D gene, V gene, clone size, J gene, CDR3 DNA, CDR3 protein. The D gene is left open where the match is weak. Clone size, where shown, is once, few, many, or a class for clones that have expanded.

>NA|TRBV19|NA|TRBJ1-6
TGTGCCAGCCGGGACCTTAATAATTCACCCCTCCACTTT
CASRDLNNSPLHF
>NA|TRBV18|NA|TRBJ2-5
TGTGCCAGCTCACCTAACCCCCGGGTTGGCGAGACCCAGTACTTC
CASSPNPRVGETQYF
>NA|TRBV30|NA|TRBJ1-1
TGTGCCTGGAGTTGGCAGGGCGGGACTGAAGCTTTCTTT
CAWSWQGGTEAFF
>NA|TRBV11-2|NA|TRBJ1-1
TGTGCCAGCAGCTCTAGGGCCCCACACGTCTTGAACACTGAAGCTTTCTTT
CASSSRAPHVLNTEAFF
>NA|TRBV11-2|NA|TRBJ1-2
TGTGCCAGCAGCTTAGAGTGGACAGCGAACTATGGCTACACCTTC
CASSLEWTANYGYTF
>NA|TRBV19|NA|TRBJ1-1
TGTGCCAGTAGTATAGGCGGTTGGATGGCTGAAGCTTTCTTT
CASSIGGWMAEAFF
>TRBD2|TRBV5-4|few|TRBJ2-7
TGTGCCAGCAGCTTTGAGCGAGCGGGATTTTACGAGCAGTACTTC
CASSFERAGFYEQYF
>NA|TRBV15|NA|TRBJ2-5
TGTGCCACCAGCAGAGAAGTACCGAGGGGTAGGGAGACCCAGTACTTC
CATSREVPRGRETQYF
>NA|TRBV10-2|NA|TRBJ2-7
TGCGCCAGCAGTGAAATAGGCACACAACCATACGAGCAGTACTTC
CASSEIGTQPYEQYF
>TRBD2|TRBV10-3|NA|TRBJ2-5
TGTGCCATCAGGGGGACTAGACTGGGGGCACAAGAGACCCAGTACTTC
CAIRGTRLGAQETQYF
>NA|TRBV7-9|NA|TRBJ1-6
TGTGCCAGCAGCTTAGCAGGGGCGCATTCACCCCTCCACTTT
CASSLAGAHSPLHF